A single sample is the source of the 4 T cell receptor beta chains below, sequenced in a study of T cells in women clearing cervical HPV infection. Method: immunoSEQ multiplex PCR; TCRdb's copy keeps in-frame clones and lacks some. Recorded for this sample: about 44,000 clones. The specimen sequenced was blood buffy coat. Receptors originate from a woman aged 18 to 75 with a cervical HPV16 infection that either progressed to CIN3+ or cleared (not recorded which).

As to this clone: The read ends 3 residues early relative to the CDR3; the germline J gene fills the gap. V gene TRBV10-3 combines with J gene TRBJ2-5; no clear D gene. Per the germline V gene, CDR1 is ENHRY and CDR2 is SYGVKD. The CDR3 contains 11 residues. The V end was cut by 10 bases, the J end by 3 bases, with 9 bases between. CDR3 residues: CATGLKETQYF. Partial CDR3 DNA: TGTGCCACCGGTCTAAAAGAGACC.

As to this clone: The read falls 3 residues short of the CDR3 end, and the missing part is taken from the germline J gene. The chain combines TRBV5-1 with TRBJ1-3; the D gene is possibly TRBD1 (5 bases). Germline V lookup: CDR1 SGHRS, CDR2 YFSETQ. CDR3 length equals 13 residues. This CDR3 is CASSLAGDLSIYF. The covered CDR3 bases are TGCGCCAGCAGCTTGGCCGGGGACTTGAGT.

Note on this clone: The read stops 3 residues short of the end of the CDR3; the missing end is completed from the germline J gene. V and J are TRBV19 and TRBJ1-6, with TRBD1 matching over 9 bases. The J segment lost 9 bases and the V segment lost 5 bases, leaving 5 bases of the junction unmatched. Germline V CDR1 and CDR2: LNHDA, SQIVND (reference sequence). This CDR3 contains 14 residues. The CDR3 DNA, read in part, is TGTGCCAGTAGTGTTACAGGGGGCTCTTCACCC. It codes for CASSVTGGSSP. The CDR3 reads in full as CASSVTGGSSPLHF.

About this clone itself: Read sequence stops 3 residues before the CDR3 end, and the germline J gene provides the missing end. V usage is TRBV4-1 and J usage is TRBJ2-3; D possibly corresponds to TRBD1 (6 bases). Deletions cut 5 bases from V and 0 bases from J, with 9 bases between. The CDR3 has 14 amino acids. CDR1 is MGHRA, CDR2 YSYEKL, per germline. CDR3 DNA (partial): TGCGCCAGCAGCTCAGGGGATAGCACAGATACG. It is translated as CASSSGDSTDT. In full, the CDR3 reads CASSSGDSTDTQYF.